The T cell receptor (beta chain) described here comes from a study of tumor and adjacent non-tumor tissue in lung cancer. Overall study context: Each sample yielded a few million productive TCRbeta reads on average. General study points: In normal lung, the top 100 clones were significantly more dominant than in tumor.

This clonotype was observed many times. Antigen specificity is unknown. The template was RNA from unsorted bulk tissue. Between August and November 2014, newly diagnosed, chemotherapy-naive lung cancer patients underwent thoracic surgery in China. The CDR3 is made up of 15 amino acids. J lost 10 bases, V lost 1 base, and 3 bases had no gene match. Looked up from germline, CDR1 is SGHAT and CDR2 is FQNNGV. The library came from three nested PCR rounds adapted from ARM-PCR protocols. In TCRdb, the multiplex PCR reads were re-called with MiXCR into one record per CDR3 protein. The data show about 120,000 distinct CDR3 sequences, over 65% seen once.

The J gene is TRBJ1-6, the V gene TRBV11-2; 11 bases are a match to TRBD1. The sequence was obtained from a man aged 25 to 45 with non-small cell lung cancer. The specimen sequenced was lung tumor tissue. The CDR3 here is CASSLGDRGESPLHF. CDR3 DNA sequence: TGTGCCAGCAGCTTAGGGGACAGGGGGGAATCACCCCTCCACTTT. The complete variable domain, with remaining parts taken from reference TRBV11-2 and TRBJ1-6, reads EAGVAQSPRYKIIEKRQSVAFWCNPISGHATLYWYQQILGQGPKLLIQFQNNGVVDDSQLPKDRFSAERLKGVDSTLKIQPAKLEDSAVYLCASSLGDRGESPLHFGNGTRLTVT.